This T cell receptor beta chain was captured by sequencing in a study of cytomegalovirus exposure and HLA in healthy donors. V was clipped by 5 bases and J by 5 bases, with 11 bases between them. The CDR3 has 13 residues. Germline CDR1 SGHVS, CDR2 FQNEAQ. This PCR relied on a set of 60 Vbeta primers and 13 Jbeta primers. Authors' processing steps: In a later analysis, roughly 86 million unique TCR beta chains included roughly 11 million shared by two or more donors. Clones were sequenced by immunoSEQ multiplex PCR, and TCRdb holds only the in-frame ones, with some missing. V, J and clone size derive from that table, while D and trimming were established from the DNA sequence. The data hold around 150,000 clones, with 60% to 80% observed a single time. In the case of this clone: Its antigen remains unknown.

Study outcomes and limitations: The authors enumerated 150 to 200 TCR beta chains as linked to cytomegalovirus. Reportedly, TCR beta sequences accurately predicted HLA-A and HLA-B alleles in most subjects. The likely origin of a cluster of highly shared sequence variants was a sequencing artifact.

This TCR was sampled from a male donor in good health and CMV-seronegative. This rearrangement joins TRBV7-8 to TRBJ2-3; maybe TRBD2 (5 bases). Sequencing input: PBMCs. CDR3 in DNA: TGTGCCAGCAGCCCCAAGCGGAGAGATACGCAGTATTTT. Translating gives CASSPKRRDTQYF.